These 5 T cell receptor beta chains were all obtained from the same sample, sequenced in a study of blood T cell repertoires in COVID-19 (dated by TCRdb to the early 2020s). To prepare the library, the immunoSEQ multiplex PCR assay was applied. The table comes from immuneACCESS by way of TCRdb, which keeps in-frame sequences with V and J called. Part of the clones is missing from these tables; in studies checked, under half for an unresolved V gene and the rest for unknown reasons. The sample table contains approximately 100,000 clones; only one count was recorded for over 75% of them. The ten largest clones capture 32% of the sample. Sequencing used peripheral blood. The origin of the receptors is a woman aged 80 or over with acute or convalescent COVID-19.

DNA of the CDR3: TGTGCCAGCAGCTTACGGGGGACAGGAGGCACAGATACGCAGTATTTT. Amino acid sequence: CASSLRGTGGTDTQYF. The V and J genes are TRBV7-2 and TRBJ2-3; 8 positions agree with TRBD1. Germline V gene lookup returns CDR1 SGHTA and CDR2 FQGNSA. Losses at the gene ends were 2 bases for V and 1 base for J; bases not matched to a gene: 5. The CDR3 contains 16 residues.

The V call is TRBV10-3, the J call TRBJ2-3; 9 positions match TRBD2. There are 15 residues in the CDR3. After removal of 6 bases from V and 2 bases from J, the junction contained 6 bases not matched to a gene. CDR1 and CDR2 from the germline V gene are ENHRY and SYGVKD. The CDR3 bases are TGTGCCATCAGCGAGACTAGCGGACCCACAGATACGCAGTATTTT. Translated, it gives CAISETSGPTDTQYF.

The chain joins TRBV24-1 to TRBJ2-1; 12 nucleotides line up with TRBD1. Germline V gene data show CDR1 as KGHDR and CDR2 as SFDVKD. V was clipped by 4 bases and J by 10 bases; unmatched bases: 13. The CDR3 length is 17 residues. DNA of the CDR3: TGTGCCACCAGTGAGCCGGGACAGGGGGCTGGTGGCGTAGAGCAGTTCTTC. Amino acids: CATSEPGQGAGGVEQFF.

CDR3 sequence (DNA): TGTGCCAGCAGCTTCCGACAGGGGCTAAATTCACCCCTCCACTTT. This translates into CASSFRQGLNSPLHF. This rearrangement joins TRBV11-1 to TRBJ1-6, with TRBD1 matching 8 bases. CDR1 is SGHAT and CDR2 is FQDESV in the germline V gene (reference sequence). After removal of 3 bases from V and 7 bases from J, the junction contained 5 bases not matched to a gene. The CDR3 contains 15 residues.

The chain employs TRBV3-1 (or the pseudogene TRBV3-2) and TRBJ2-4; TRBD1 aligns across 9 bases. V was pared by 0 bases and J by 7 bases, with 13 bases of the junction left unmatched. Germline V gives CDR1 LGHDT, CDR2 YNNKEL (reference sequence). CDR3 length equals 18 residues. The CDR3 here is CASSQEFGGTGYLNIQYF. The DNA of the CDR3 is TGTGCCAGCAGCCAAGAATTTGGGGGGACAGGGTATTTGAACATTCAGTACTTC.